The 10 T cell receptor beta chains in this list originate from one sample, sequenced in a study of T cell repertoires in cytomegalovirus infection. MiXCR, applied by TCRdb to the reads, yields one record per CDR3 protein. Among about 600,000 distinct CDR3 sequences, 20% to 25% were seen once, and the ten largest hold roughly 8%. Source material: CD8+ T cells from PBMCs. These receptor sequences come from a human donor in good health (CMV status not recorded). Some clones in this sample may be carry-over from other donors' samples.

This clonotype has only a few counts. This chain uses TRBV28 with TRBJ2-7, with 7 bases lining up with TRBD2. The germline CDR1 and CDR2 sequences are MDHEN and SYDVKM. V trimming: 4 bases; J trimming: 3 bases; junction bases outside the gene matches: 9. The CDR3 extends over 15 amino acids. Here the CDR3 DNA reads TGTGCCAGCAGTTCTACTCCCGGGGGGAACTACGAGCAGTACGTC. Amino acid sequence: CASSSTPGGNYEQYV.

The genes are TRBV9 and TRBJ2-3; D tentatively reads TRBD1 or TRBD2 (6 bases each). The V gene lost 7 bases and the J gene lost 5 bases, with 20 bases spanning the gap. The CDR3 runs 15 residues. CDR1 and CDR2 from the germline V gene are SGDLS and YYNGEE. CDR3 sequence reads: CASAGFRGQEDTQYF. In nucleotides, the CDR3 is TGTGCCAGCGCCGGGTTCCGGGGGCAGGAAGATACGCAGTATTTT.

In this sample, this clonotype turned up a few times. V is TRBV7-2 and J is TRBJ1-2; D is ambiguous. Trimming took off 11 bases at V and 2 bases at J, with 12 bases between the two ends. CDR3 length: 12 residues. Germline V CDR1 and CDR2: SGHTA, FQGNSA. Here the CDR3 DNA reads TGTGCCGCATTGAGGCTCAACTATGGCTACACCTTC. Translation: CAALRLNYGYTF.

This clonotype turned up a few times. The chain recombines TRBV28 with TRBJ2-1; TRBD1 might be the D (6 bases). Trimming stripped 6 bases from V and 2 bases from J, with 17 bases between. Germline CDR1 reads MDHEN; CDR2 reads SYDVKM. The CDR3 is made up of 16 amino acids. CDR3 in DNA: TGTGCCAGCAGCCCGCTCCAGGGGAGCCCCTACAATGAGCAGTTCTTC. Its translation: CASSPLQGSPYNEQFF. Full variable domain (remainder filled in from reference TRBV28 and TRBJ2-1): DVKVTQSSRYLVKRTGEKVFLECVQDMDHENMFWYRQDPGLGLRLIYFSYDVKMKEKGDIPEGYSVSREKKERFSLILESASTNQTSMYLCASSPLQGSPYNEQFFGPGTRLTVL.

This clonotype was seen at least ten times. The chain links TRBV7-2 to TRBJ1-1; perhaps TRBD1 as D (5 bases). Germline V gene data show CDR1 as SGHTA and CDR2 as FQGNSA. This CDR3 has 15 amino acids. The germline V and J ends were trimmed by 3 bases and 0 bases, with 11 bases remaining between them. CDR3 nucleotide sequence: TGTGCCAGCAGCTTGGATTGGGGCATGAACACTGAAGCTTTCTTT. It is translated as CASSLDWGMNTEAFF.

This clonotype was recorded a few times. The chain joins TRBV7-9 to TRBJ1-2; 8 positions match TRBD1. The CDR3 covers 16 residues. CDR1 is SEHNR, CDR2 FQNEAQ, per germline (reference sequence). V dropped 0 bases and J dropped 3; count of bases not matched to a gene: 6. The CDR3 spells CASSLARVQGDYGYTF. CDR3 sequence (DNA): TGTGCCAGCAGCTTAGCCCGCGTACAGGGGGACTATGGCTACACCTTC.

This clonotype was seen repeatedly, ten times or more. V gene TRBV7-2 combines with J gene TRBJ2-4; 11 bases agree with TRBD1. The junction had 7 bases not matched to a gene; V was cut back by 3 bases and J by 0 bases. This CDR3 is 18 amino acids long. CDR1 and CDR2 from the germline V gene are SGHTA and FQGNSA. CDR3 loop: CASSFMGQGVLAKNIQYF. CDR3 nucleotides: TGTGCCAGCAGCTTTATGGGACAGGGGGTACTAGCCAAAAACATTCAGTACTTC.

The genes are TRBV10-2 and TRBJ1-4, with D tentatively TRBD1 (6 bases). There are 15 residues in the CDR3. The germline CDR1 and CDR2 sequences are WSHSY and SAAADI. Trimming shortened V by 3 bases and J by 5 bases, and 13 bases separated the two germline ends. The CDR3 loop reads CASSEIGTPNEKLFF. For the CDR3, the DNA is TGCGCCAGCAGTGAAATCGGGACACCGAATGAAAAACTGTTTTTT.

This chain uses TRBV6-2 or TRBV6-3 with TRBJ1-5, with unresolved D. Trimming shortened V by 9 bases and J by 6 bases, and 15 bases separated the two germline ends. CDR1 and CDR2 (germline): MNHEY, SVGEGT. The CDR3 contains 13 residues. The CDR3 DNA is TGTGCCAGTTCCACGGGGTTGCGTCAGCCCCAGCATTTT. Amino acids: CASSTGLRQPQHF.

The chain uses TRBV11-3 and TRBJ2-7; 14 bases line up with TRBD2. V was pared by 3 bases and J by 2 bases, with 3 bases of the junction left unmatched. The CDR3 length is 16 residues. Germline V gene data show CDR1 as SGHNT and CDR2 as YENEEA. CDR3 sequence reads: CASSLGTSGGTYEQYF. For the CDR3, the DNA is TGTGCCAGCAGCTTGGGGACTAGCGGGGGTACCTACGAGCAGTACTTC.